Sequencing of this T cell receptor (beta chain) was carried out in a study of cytomegalovirus exposure and HLA in healthy donors. The study's findings and limits: There were fewer than 200 TCR beta chains listed as cytomegalovirus-associated. The majority of TCR sequences were rare, yet some public TCRs appeared in many donors.

Germline CDR1 reads LGHNA; CDR2 reads YNFKEQ. This CDR3 region has 15 residues. The V end lost 4 bases, the J end lost 7 bases, and 17 bases lay between the germline ends. Notes on this clone: Its specificity is unknown.

TCRdb's table, derived via immunoSEQ multiplex PCR, lists solely in-frame clones and lacks some. The top ten hold about 0.36% of the sample, which has some 250,000 clones, around 87% seen once. The V gene is TRBV4-2, the J gene TRBJ2-1, with D possibly TRBD1 on 5 matching bases. Sequenced input: PBMCs. The TCR was taken from a woman between 18 and 29 years old in good health and CMV-seronegative. In nucleotides, the CDR3 is TGTGCCAGCAGCCCCAGGGCCCCACTGGGGAATGAGCAGTTCTTC. It is translated as CASSPRAPLGNEQFF.